This TCR beta chain was retrieved from a study of OX40 agonist ivuxolimab in advanced cancers. This clone was recorded only once. The CDR3 sequence is 13 residues long. Trimming left V 5 bases short and J 7 bases short, with 14 bases between. CDR1 and CDR2 from the germline V gene are SEHNR and FQNEAQ (reference sequence). Sequencing used immunoSEQ multiplex PCR; TCRdb keeps in-frame clones, though not all of them. This table holds tens of thousands of clones, more than 90% found once. This material consisted of CD4+ or CD8+ T cells sorted from blood, taken in a trial of the OX40 agonist ivuxolimab. The V gene is TRBV7-9, the J gene TRBJ2-5; D gene unclear. The TCR sequence derives from an adult with an advanced solid tumor such as melanoma, head and neck, liver or kidney cancer. CDR3 residues: CASSQRNVGTQYF. The CDR3, as DNA: TGTGCCAGCAGCCAACGGAATGTTGGGACCCAGTACTTC.